This T cell receptor (beta chain) was recovered during a study of lymphopenia after photon versus proton radiotherapy. Germline-derived CDR1 and CDR2 are SGHAT and FQNNGV. CDR3 length: 16 amino acids. The trim removed 2 bases at V and 5 bases at J, leaving 10 bases unmatched. The assay was immunoSEQ multiplex PCR, and TCRdb's table has in-frame clones only and misses some. This sample has around 29,000 clones, with approximately 84% found just once. Concerning this clone: Its antigen is as yet unknown.

Study results and caveats: In patients who died, overall survival fell as post-nadir TCR diversity dropped more. Relative stability marked proton patients; photon patients lost diversity and naive cells. Post-nadir diversity loss with photons came from oligoclonal expansion, particularly CD8+ Temra cells.

V usage is TRBV11-2 and J usage is TRBJ2-7, with 9 nucleotides matching TRBD2. This sequence originates from a woman in her seventies with pancreatic cancer. The starting material was peripheral blood, obtained from a patient treated with proton-based radiotherapy. The CDR3 loop is CASSLKVWREGDEQYF. CDR3 nucleotides: TGTGCCAGCAGCTTAAAGGTGTGGCGGGAGGGGGACGAGCAGTACTTC.